This is a list of T cell receptor beta chains from one sample in a study of T cells in Graves' hyperthyroidism and ophthalmopathy. TCRdb itself ran the multiplex PCR reads through MiXCR, one entry per CDR3 protein. The repertoire holds some 460,000 distinct CDR3 sequences, with more than 15% as singletons. The sequenced sample consisted of blood. The receptors here all came from a woman between 18 and 29 years old with Graves' hyperthyroidism. Both conserved end residues are part of each CDR3. Clone size is shown for a subset of rows, as once, few, many or a class of expanded clone.

cdr3_aa	v_call	cdr3_length	clone_size
CASSPRLAARGEQYF	TRBV12-3/TRBV12-4	15	many
CASSTGTISTDTQYF	TRBV11-2	15	many
CASSLGISGRSETQYF	TRBV5-6	16	.
CASGKTGMETQYF	TRBV5-1	13	.
CAIYTGSSRTDTQYF	TRBV7-9	15	.
CASSNPPVAGGEQFF	TRBV7-3	15	few
CASGEQGTTGELFF	TRBV12-5	14	few
CASIAGGRTEAFF	TRBV27	13	many
CASSSLRGGRNEQFF	TRBV12-3/TRBV12-4	15	many
CASSRTVLSGYTF	TRBV6-1	13	many
CASSERQGMGTDTQYF	TRBV2	16	many
CATSDWRQDQGYTF	TRBV24-1	14	.
CASSSQDIGHEQFF	TRBV7-2	14	few
CASSLVLNYNEQFF	TRBV11-2	14	many
CSARDGQSSNQPQHF	TRBV20-1	15	few
CASSLLPGSTRNSPLHF	TRBV7-2	17	.
CAAQGGVSEQYF	TRBV28	12	many
CASSAGRINTEAFF	TRBV28	14	many
CASSLIVTGEADTQYF	TRBV5-1	16	.
CATLSQGAFGANVLTF	TRBV24-1	16	.
CASSFGGGRNTEAFF	TRBV28	15	many
CSAREGGGGNTEAFF	TRBV20-1	15	.
CASSLLREDEQYF	TRBV2	13	many
CASSPPGLAGPEQYF	TRBV18	15	many
CASSLMGGSGNTIYF	TRBV7-9	15	many
CSARDLGLAFYNEQFF	TRBV20-1	16	.
CSARREDQLYSNQPQHF	TRBV20-1	17	many
CASSQDRLRTDTQYF	TRBV4-1	15	.
CASGTAAGNTIYF	TRBV3-1	13	many
CASSALTGFGEQFF	TRBV12-3/TRBV12-4	14	many
CASRLQRAAGELFF	TRBV28	14	many
CASSSLAGSYEQYF	TRBV7-2	14	many
CSVTPGQFYNEQFF	TRBV29-1	14	.
CASSMDRSSYNEQFF	TRBV19	15	few
CASTTGGHQETQYF	TRBV12-3/TRBV12-4	14	many